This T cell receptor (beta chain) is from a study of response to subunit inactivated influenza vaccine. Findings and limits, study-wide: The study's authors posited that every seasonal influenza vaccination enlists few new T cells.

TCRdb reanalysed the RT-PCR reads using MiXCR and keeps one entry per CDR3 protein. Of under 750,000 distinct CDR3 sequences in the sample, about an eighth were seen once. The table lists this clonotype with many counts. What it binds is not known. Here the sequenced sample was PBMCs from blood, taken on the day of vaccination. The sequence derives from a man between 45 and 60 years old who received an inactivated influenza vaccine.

CDR3 sequence reads: CASSLGQSFGTGELFF. In DNA form, the CDR3 reads TGTGCCAGCAGTCTGGGACAATCCTTCGGCACCGGGGAGCTGTTTTTT. The gene calls are TRBV28 and TRBJ2-2, with D tentatively TRBD1 (6 bases). V gave up 5 bases and J gave up 4 bases, with 17 bases separating them. This CDR3 region has 16 residues. Germline V lookup: CDR1 MDHEN, CDR2 SYDVKM.